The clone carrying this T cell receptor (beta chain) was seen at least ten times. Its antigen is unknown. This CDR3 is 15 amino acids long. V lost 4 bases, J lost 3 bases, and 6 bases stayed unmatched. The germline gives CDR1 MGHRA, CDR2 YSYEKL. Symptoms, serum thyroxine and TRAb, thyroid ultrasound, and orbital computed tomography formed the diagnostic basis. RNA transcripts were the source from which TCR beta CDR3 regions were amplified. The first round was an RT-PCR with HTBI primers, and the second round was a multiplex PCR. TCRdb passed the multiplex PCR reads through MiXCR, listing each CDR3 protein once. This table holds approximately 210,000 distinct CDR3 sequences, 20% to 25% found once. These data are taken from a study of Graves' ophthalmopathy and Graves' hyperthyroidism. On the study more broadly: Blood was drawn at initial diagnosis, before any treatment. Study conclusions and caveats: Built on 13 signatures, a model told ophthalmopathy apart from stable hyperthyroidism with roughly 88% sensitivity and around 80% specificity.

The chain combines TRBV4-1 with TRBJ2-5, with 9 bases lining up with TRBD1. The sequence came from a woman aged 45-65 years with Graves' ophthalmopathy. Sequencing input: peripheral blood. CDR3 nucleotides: TGCGCCAGCAGCCCCCCGACAGGGGGTAAAGAGACCCAGTACTTC. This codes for CASSPPTGGKETQYF.